One sample yielded the 21 T cell receptor beta chains listed below, sequenced in a study of blood T cell repertoires in COVID-19. Profiled with immunoSEQ multiplex PCR; TCRdb holds only in-frame clones, not every one. The sample includes 250,000 or so clones, approximately 81% of them seen just once. The source material was peripheral blood. These receptors originate from a man between 60 and 75 years old with acute or convalescent COVID-19.

This chain links TRBV6-6 with TRBJ1-3, with D tentatively TRBD1 (6 bases). The V gene's germline CDR1 is MNHNY and CDR2 SVGAGI (reference sequence). The CDR3 consists of 13 residues. V lost 10 bases to trimming and J lost 6 bases, with 16 bases between them. This CDR3 is CAIVPDRKNTIYF. CDR3 DNA: TGTGCCATCGTTCCCGACAGGAAAAACACCATATATTTT.

The rearrangement joins TRBV19 to TRBJ2-1; a weak D match, TRBD2 (6 bases). Germline CDR1 LNHDA, CDR2 SQIVND (reference sequence). The CDR3 length is 14 residues. Trimming cost V 6 bases and J 4 bases, with 13 bases left between them. The CDR3 bases are TGTGCCAGTAGGGGGGACTTATTGTACAATGAGCAGTTCTTC. Amino acids: CASRGDLLYNEQFF.

This clone was seen once. The chain is built from TRBV4-2 and TRBJ2-1, with 9 bases matching TRBD2. The CDR3 loop spans 16 amino acids. The J segment lost 5 bases and the V segment lost 1 base, leaving 6 bases of the junction unmatched. Germline lookup yields CDR1 LGHNA and CDR2 YNFKEQ. The CDR3 DNA follows: TGTGCCAGCAGCCAAGGAGCGACTAGCGGAGACAATGAGCAGTTCTTC. It yields the protein CASSQGATSGDNEQFF.

This clone was found once. This sequence joins TRBV5-1 and TRBJ2-5; TRBD2 aligns across 9 bases. Germline CDR1 and CDR2: SGHRS and YFSETQ. The CDR3 totals 15 residues. Germline trimming cut 0 bases from V and 5 bases from J; bases unmatched to any gene: 5. The CDR3 DNA reads as TGCGCCAGCAGCTTGGTTGCGGGGGGGCTGGAGACCCAGTACTTC. It codes for CASSLVAGGLETQYF.

The rearrangement joins TRBV11-3 to TRBJ2-7, with 8 bases fitting TRBD1. V lost 5 bases and J lost 6; bases outside the gene matches: 12. Germline V CDR1 and CDR2: SGHNT, YENEEA. The CDR3 extends over 15 amino acids. For the CDR3, the DNA is TGTGCCAGCAGCGCGGGTCTTGGACAGGGTGGCGAGCAGTACTTC. It translates to CASSAGLGQGGEQYF.

The chain links TRBV24-1 to TRBJ2-1; D is perhaps TRBD2 (6 bases). Per the germline V gene, CDR1 is KGHDR and CDR2 is SFDVKD. CDR3 length: 17 residues. Trimming shortened V by 1 base and J by 0 bases, and 12 bases separated the two germline ends. In DNA form, the CDR3 reads TGTGCCACCAGTGATTTTGATAGCGGTAGCTCCTACAATGAGCAGTTCTTC. Amino acid sequence: CATSDFDSGSSYNEQFF.

The chain combines TRBV5-1 with TRBJ1-2; tentative D call: TRBD1 (5 bases). The CDR3 contains 16 residues. Germline V gives CDR1 SGHRS, CDR2 YFSETQ. Trimming cost V 5 bases and J 0 bases, with 17 bases left between them. CDR3 in DNA: TGCGCCAGCAGTCTTGGAGGGGCCCAAGCTAACTATGGCTACACCTTC. The encoded protein is CASSLGGAQANYGYTF.

The chain recombines TRBV27 with TRBJ2-1; 10 bases align to TRBD2. The CDR3 sequence is 13 residues long. After removal of 6 bases from V and 5 bases from J, the junction contained 1 base not matched to a gene. CDR1 MNHEY and CDR2 SMNVEV come from the germline V gene (reference sequence). In DNA, the CDR3 is TGTGCCAGCAGACTAGCGGGGCACAATGAGCAGTTCTTC. Its protein is CASRLAGHNEQFF.

This chain connects TRBV7-8 to TRBJ2-5; 7 bases line up with TRBD2. V was pared by 4 bases and J by 2 bases, with 7 bases of the junction left unmatched. Germline assignment: CDR1 SGHVS and CDR2 FQNEAQ. CDR3 size: 15 residues. The DNA of the CDR3 is TGTGCCAGCAGCTCTGAGCGGGGAATGCAAGAGACCCAGTACTTC. Protein product: CASSSERGMQETQYF.

The genes are TRBV5-4 and TRBJ2-3; 10 nucleotides align to TRBD1. The CDR3 is 14 amino acids. Trimming removed 4 bases from V and 5 bases from J; junction bases left unmatched: 4. CDR1 and CDR2 (germline): SGHNT, YYREEE (reference sequence). CDR3 coding DNA: TGTGCCAGCAGCCGGGACAGGGGCGGAGATACGCAGTATTTT. Amino acid sequence: CASSRDRGGDTQYF.

The rearrangement joins TRBV12-3 or TRBV12-4 to TRBJ1-1, with no clear D. CDR3 size: 13 residues. V dropped 1 base and J dropped 2 bases, with 5 bases sitting between them. DNA for the CDR3: TGTGCCAGCAGTTTAGGGGCCAACACTGAAGCTTTCTTT. Translation gives CASSLGANTEAFF.

The chain uses TRBV6-5 and TRBJ2-3, with D perhaps TRBD2 (5 bases). Between the trimmed V and J ends, which lost 7 bases and 4 bases, there was a span of 18 bases. This CDR3 comprises 15 residues. Germline values: CDR1 MNHEY, CDR2 SVGAGI. DNA of the CDR3: TGTGCCAGCATTACCCGGGCTAGCCCTCCAGATACGCAGTATTTT. Its translation is CASITRASPPDTQYF.

This chain connects TRBV15 to TRBJ2-1, with D tentatively TRBD2 (5 bases). The CDR3 consists of 13 residues. Deletions cut 6 bases from V and 2 bases from J, with 8 bases between. Germline V gene sequence: CDR1 LNHNV, CDR2 YYDKDF (reference sequence). DNA of the CDR3: TGTGCCACCAGGACTACGCCCTACAATGAGCAGTTCTTC. This translates into CATRTTPYNEQFF.

CDR3 protein: CSAMEGSEKLFF. CDR3 DNA: TGCAGCGCAATGGAGGGGAGCGAAAAACTGTTTTTT. This chain connects TRBV29-1 to TRBJ1-4; TRBD1 might be the D (5 bases). Trimming stripped 7 bases from V and 8 bases from J, with 14 bases between. The CDR3 totals 12 residues. Germline-derived CDR1 and CDR2 are SQVTM and ANQGSEA.

This chain connects TRBV5-1 to TRBJ2-2, with 7 bases matching TRBD2. The V and J ends lost 4 bases and 4 bases, in that order; junction bases with no gene match: 4. The CDR3 has 14 amino acids. Per germline, CDR1 SGHRS and CDR2 YFSETQ. For the CDR3, the DNA is TGCGCCAGCAGCCCCCGGGGGGTCACCGGGGAGCTGTTTTTT. Its protein product is CASSPRGVTGELFF.

This clone showed up just a few times. The V gene is TRBV6-6, the J gene TRBJ1-1; 7 bases line up with TRBD1. The CDR3 extends over 14 amino acids. V was clipped by 0 bases and J by 7 bases; unmatched bases: 5. CDR1 MNHNY and CDR2 SVGAGI come from the germline V gene (reference sequence). The CDR3 DNA reads as TGTGCCAGCAGTTACTCGGGACAGCAATATGAAGCTTTCTTT. Its protein is CASSYSGQQYEAFF.

The table lists this clone with a count of one. The gene calls are TRBV18 and TRBJ2-5; D gene ambiguous. CDR3 length: 14 residues. Trimming took 0 bases from V and 1 from J, leaving 6 bases between them. CDR1 KGHSH and CDR2 LQKENI come from the germline V gene. For the CDR3, the DNA is TGTGCCAGCTCACCACCGAGCTTCCAAGAGACCCAGTACTTC. This translates into CASSPPSFQETQYF.

The chain has TRBV7-9 and TRBJ1-2; 7 bases fit TRBD1. This CDR3 contains 17 residues. With V trimmed by 2 bases and J by 8 bases, 17 bases remained unmatched. The germline CDR1 and CDR2 sequences are SEHNR and FQNEAQ (reference sequence). Written as DNA, the CDR3 is TGTGCCAGCAGCTTATACCCTCTCCGGGACAGCCCTTCGGGCTACACCTTC. It codes for CASSLYPLRDSPSGYTF. Full variable domain (outside the CDR3, taken from reference TRBV7-9 and TRBJ1-2): DTGVSQNPRHKITKRGQNVTFRCDPISEHNRLYWYRQTLGQGPEFLTYFQNEAQLEKSRLLSDRFSAERPKGSFSTLEIQRTEQGDSAMYLCASSLYPLRDSPSGYTFGSGTRLTVV.

This clone was found once. Possible read error: a much larger clone is one base away. The chain uses TRBV7-3 and TRBJ1-1; D may be TRBD1 (5 bases). This CDR3 comprises 13 residues. CDR1 SGHTA and CDR2 FQGTGA come from the germline V gene. V was pared by 5 bases and J by 1 base, with 8 bases between. The CDR3 here is CASSRQGNTEAFF. The CDR3 coding sequence is TGTGCCAGCAGCCGTCAGGGGAACACTGAAGCTTTCTTT.

Only a few counts were recorded for this clone. The identical CDR3 is also encoded by other nucleotide sequences in the sample. V and J are TRBV7-3 and TRBJ2-2, with TRBD2 identical over 11 bases. The germline V gene encodes CDR1 SGHTA and CDR2 FQGTGA. This CDR3 contains 15 residues. V lost 5 bases, J lost 5 bases, and 4 bases stayed unmatched. CDR3 loop: CASSIGTSGTGELFF. CDR3 sequence (DNA): TGTGCCAGCAGCATCGGGACTAGCGGAACCGGGGAGCTGTTTTTT.

This chain connects TRBV4-1 to TRBJ1-5; 7 nucleotides align to TRBD1. The ends lost 2 bases at V and 6 bases at J; junction bases unmatched: 7. The CDR3 spans 15 residues. CDR1 and CDR2 from the germline V gene are MGHRA and YSYEKL. The CDR3 coding sequence is TGCGCCAGCAGCCAATCAGGAGGGGGCTCTCAGCCCCAGCATTTT. This sequence encodes CASSQSGGGSQPQHF.